These T cell receptor beta chains were read from a single sample in a study of cytomegalovirus exposure and HLA in healthy donors. Sequenced by immunoSEQ multiplex PCR; TCRdb stores in-frame clones only, minus some. The table lists some 330,000 clones, more than 80% of them singletons, with 0.84% in the top ten. Sequencing was carried out using PBMCs. These receptors came from a woman younger than 30 in good health and CMV-seronegative. The conserved cysteine and the conserved F or W are not part of the CDR3 here.

TRBV6-1	TRBJ1-2	ASRLDGNYGYT
TRBV19	TRBJ2-7	ASSSRLTGSYEQY
TRBV6-6	TRBJ1-1	ASSRDPGGRNTEAF
TRBV14	TRBJ2-7	ATPTGQGAYEQY
TRBV7-6	TRBJ2-7	ASSPQGQGAYEQY
TRBV28	TRBJ1-2	ASSPGLTLYGYT
TRBV4-1	TRBJ1-2	ASSSPGQYYGYT
TRBV9	TRBJ1-3	ASSDQDTIY
TRBV4-3	TRBJ1-3	ASSQDMTGSGNTIY
TRBV18	TRBJ2-5	ASSSDRERRGTQY
TRBV28	TRBJ2-3	ASKGVSTDTQY
TRBV28	TRBJ2-5	ASSLTAEGRETQY
TRBV4-2	TRBJ2-1	ASSGLRVDEQF
TRBV18	TRBJ2-7	ASGGSSYEQY
TRBV4-3	TRBJ1-3	ASSQNWVGLSGNTIY
TRBV7-7	TRBJ2-7	ASSSQTGAAQY
TRBV7-8	TRBJ2-5	ASSRGRAGQETQY
TRBV6-1	TRBJ2-1	ASRKTENNEQF
TRBV9	TRBJ2-7	ASSVAGGTSSYEQY
TRBV15	TRBJ1-4	ATSRGDEVDEKLF
TRBV7-3	TRBJ2-1	ASSPGRGARNEQF
TRBV6-5	TRBJ1-1	ASISGLGLNTEAF
TRBV18	TRBJ1-3	ASSPPLEGYVSGNTIY
TRBV4-3	TRBJ1-2	ASSHMTGFT
TRBV2	TRBJ2-1	ASSEGGLAGGRGNEQF
TRBV11-2	TRBJ2-7	ASSLVDTGSVYEQY
TRBV6-5	TRBJ2-7	ASSYRGVGGHEQY
TRBV29-1	TRBJ1-1	SVDRAAMNTEAF
TRBV9	TRBJ2-7	ASSVAELAAYEQY
TRBV28	TRBJ2-1	ASSVVDEQF
TRBV6-1	TRBJ2-3	ASSSLDTQY
TRBV7-6	TRBJ2-3	ASSLLGPGTDTQY
TRBV4-1	TRBJ2-7	ASSQPGREHEQY
TRBV9	TRBJ2-3	ASSDPLAGGPPDTQY
TRBV27	TRBJ2-2	ASSWSGGAGELF
TRBV6-1	TRBJ1-5	ATSLAGSQPQH
TRBV25-1	TRBJ1-2	ASTHQNSFSGYT
TRBV28	TRBJ1-2	ASSPRGTRAPQNYGYT
TRBV11-2	TRBJ2-1	ASSFGTSVYNEQF
TRBV10-3	TRBJ2-1	AISQGAASSYNEQF
TRBV5-4	TRBJ2-3	ASSLGLAYTDTQY
TRBV7-9	TRBJ2-7	ASSLGGLYPEQY
TRBV19	TRBJ2-1	ASSRRPGLAGPKNYNEQF
TRBV5-1	TRBJ2-3	ASRGGSADTQY
TRBV25-1	TRBJ2-7	ASSYLAGGDEQY
TRBV5-1	TRBJ2-3	ASSWTLRTDTQY
TRBV7-3	TRBJ1-2	ASSRTGVDGYT
TRBV28	TRBJ1-5	ASSPGTATTANQPQH
TRBV18	TRBJ1-5	ASSPGQGAGDSNQPQH
TRBV4-3	TRBJ1-3	ASSQEGPGNTIY
TRBV28	TRBJ2-2	ASSLTANTGELF
TRBV6-5	TRBJ2-7	ASSSPSGTSYEQY